This TCR beta chain was identified in a study of blood T cell repertoires in COVID-19 (dated by TCRdb to 2020 to 2022). For context, the study as a whole: Collaborator samples came from the United States, Italy and Spain and covered acute and convalescent phases of COVID-19. The repertoires were made available in a free public database intended to serve as a resource for research on the immune response to SARS-CoV-2. The material from the prospective study consisted of cDNA or gDNA derived from T cells, B-cell-depleted T cells, or PBMCs. Samples came from the ongoing ImmuneRACE study (first 160 participants) plus 1,254 subjects from 6 global collaborators. The sample metadata nearly always contained a de-identified subject ID, COVID-19 status, age in years and sex. Where HLA class I and class II types were available, the types were taken from metadata supplied by the sample provider, not from assay-based typing. The dataset comprised deeply sampled blood TCRbeta repertoires from subjects exposed to, actively infected with, or recovered from COVID-19.

V gives up 3 bases and J gives up 7 bases, and the segment between their germline ends measures 10 bases. The CDR3 goes from the cysteine to the phenylalanine over 13 residues. Left in the record is the CDR3 DNA by itself, 39 bases read in frame from the first base. As encoded in the germline V gene (reference sequence), CDR1 is MNHEY while CDR2 is SMNVEV. This clone occurred a few times. Its antigen remains unidentified. Base qualities are not at hand, and no much larger clone is one base apart. The immunoSEQ Assay, a bias-controlled multiplex PCR, was used to amplify TCRbeta CDR3 regions from genomic DNA. The source study handled its data this way. Nucleated cell counts per sample were estimated from amplification of reference gene primers within the assay. To quantify the absolute abundance of each unique TCRbeta CDR3 rearrangement, sequence reads were collapsed and filtered. For each sample, productive Simpson clonality was calculated as the square root of Simpson's diversity index across productive rearrangements. The source is immuneACCESS, and TCRdb retained only in-frame sequences with V and J called. Part of the clones is not carried over; for the studies checked, unresolved V genes explain less than half of this, and the remainder is unexplained. That table gives V, J and clone size, and the DNA gave D and trimming. The sample table contains about 150,000 clones; only one count was recorded for around 82% of them. The top ten clonotypes cover 4.5% to 6% of the sample.

Whole blood was collected in K2EDTA tubes by collaborating institutions according to the institutions' own protocols. For TCRbeta analysis, collaborators shipped samples as frozen whole blood, isolated PBMCs, or DNA extracted from either of those sample types. Overall results and qualifications from the work: Clinical and demographic metadata were provided uncurated, with the amount varying by source and participant.

The origin of this receptor is a woman aged 50 to 60 with acute or convalescent COVID-19. Material: peripheral blood. This chain is built from TRBV27 and TRBJ1-5; perhaps TRBD1 is the D gene, with 6 bases matching. The DNA sequence follows: TGTGCCAGCAGTTTTAGGGGGGGGCAGCCCCAGCATTTT. Its translation is CASSFRGGQPQHF.